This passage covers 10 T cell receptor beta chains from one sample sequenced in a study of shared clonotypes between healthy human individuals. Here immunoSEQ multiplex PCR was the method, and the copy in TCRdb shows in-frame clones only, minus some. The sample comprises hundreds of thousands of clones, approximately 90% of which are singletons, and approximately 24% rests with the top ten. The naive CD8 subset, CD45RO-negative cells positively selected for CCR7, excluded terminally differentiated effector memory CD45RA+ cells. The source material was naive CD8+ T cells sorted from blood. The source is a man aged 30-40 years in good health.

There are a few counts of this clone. The CDR3 is CSVVGWGFEDEQYF. In DNA, the CDR3 is TGCAGCGTTGTTGGCTGGGGGTTCGAGGACGAGCAGTACTTC. V is TRBV29-1 and J is TRBJ2-7; either TRBD1 or TRBD2 may supply D (5 bases each). With 4 bases removed from V and 5 bases from J, the gap between germline ends came to 18 bases. The CDR3 has 14 residues. Germline loops: CDR1 SQVTM, CDR2 ANQGSEA.

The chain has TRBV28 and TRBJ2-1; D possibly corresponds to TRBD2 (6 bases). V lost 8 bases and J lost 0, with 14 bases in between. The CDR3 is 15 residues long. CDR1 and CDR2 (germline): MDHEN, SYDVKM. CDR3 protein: CASQFDGSSYNEQFF. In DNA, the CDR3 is TGTGCCAGCCAATTCGACGGGAGCTCCTACAATGAGCAGTTCTTC.

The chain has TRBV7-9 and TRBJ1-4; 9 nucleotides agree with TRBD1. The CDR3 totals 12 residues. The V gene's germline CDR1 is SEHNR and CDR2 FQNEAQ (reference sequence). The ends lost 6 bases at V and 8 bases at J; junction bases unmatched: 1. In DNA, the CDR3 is TGTGCCAGCAGAGGGACAGGGGAAAAACTGTTTTTT. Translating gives CASRGTGEKLFF.

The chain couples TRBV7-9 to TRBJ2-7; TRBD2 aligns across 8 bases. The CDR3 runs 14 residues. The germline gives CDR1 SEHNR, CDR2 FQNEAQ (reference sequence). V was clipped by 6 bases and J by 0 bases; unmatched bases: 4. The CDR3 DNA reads TGTGCCAGCAGTCAGAGCGGGAGCTCCTACGAGCAGTACTTC. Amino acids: CASSQSGSSYEQYF.

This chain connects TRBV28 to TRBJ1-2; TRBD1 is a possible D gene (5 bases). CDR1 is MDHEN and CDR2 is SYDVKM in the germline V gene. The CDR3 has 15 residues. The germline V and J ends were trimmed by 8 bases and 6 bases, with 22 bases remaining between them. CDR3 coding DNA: TGTGCCAGCTACAGTTTAGAATCAGGGTATGATGGCTACACCTTC. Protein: CASYSLESGYDGYTF.

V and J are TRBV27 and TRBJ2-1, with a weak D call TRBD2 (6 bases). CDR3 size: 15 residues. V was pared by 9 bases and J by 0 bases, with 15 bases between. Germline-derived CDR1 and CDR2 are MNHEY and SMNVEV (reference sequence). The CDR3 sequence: CASQPLANSYNEQFF. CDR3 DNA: TGTGCCAGTCAACCCCTAGCGAACTCCTACAATGAGCAGTTCTTC.

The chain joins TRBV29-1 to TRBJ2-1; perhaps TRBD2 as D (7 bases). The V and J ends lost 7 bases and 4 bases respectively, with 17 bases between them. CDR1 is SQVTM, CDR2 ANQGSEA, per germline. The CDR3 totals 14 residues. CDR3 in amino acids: CSEIRGGRYNEQFF. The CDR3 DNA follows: TGCAGCGAGATACGCGGGGGCCGATACAATGAGCAGTTCTTC.

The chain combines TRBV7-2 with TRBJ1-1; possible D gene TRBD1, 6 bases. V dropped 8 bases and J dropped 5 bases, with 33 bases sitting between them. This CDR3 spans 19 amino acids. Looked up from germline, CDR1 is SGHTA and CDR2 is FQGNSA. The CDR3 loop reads CASRSLGGGTSFSVTEAFF. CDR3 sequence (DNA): TGTGCCAGCCGCAGCTTAGGAGGGGGGACATCTTTTTCGGTTACTGAAGCTTTCTTT.

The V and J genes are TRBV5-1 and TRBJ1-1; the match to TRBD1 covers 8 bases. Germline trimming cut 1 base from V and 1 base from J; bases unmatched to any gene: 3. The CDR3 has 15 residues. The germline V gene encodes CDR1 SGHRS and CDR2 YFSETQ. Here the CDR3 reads CASSLIGTGNTEAFF. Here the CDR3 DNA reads TGCGCCAGCAGCTTGATTGGGACAGGGAACACTGAAGCTTTCTTT.

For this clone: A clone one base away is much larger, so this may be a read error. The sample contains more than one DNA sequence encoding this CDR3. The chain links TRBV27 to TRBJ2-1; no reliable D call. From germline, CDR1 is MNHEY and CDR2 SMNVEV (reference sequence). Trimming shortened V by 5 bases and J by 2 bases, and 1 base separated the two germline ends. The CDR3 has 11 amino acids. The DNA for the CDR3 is TGTGCCAGCAGTACCTACAATGAGCAGTTCTTC. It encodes CASSTYNEQFF.